The rows below give T cell receptor beta chains drawn from one sample of a study of vaccination effects on CD4 cells after COVID-19. Their target antigens are unknown. Assay: immunoSEQ multiplex PCR; the TCRdb copy retains only in-frame clones and omits some. The sample shows under 80,000 clones, more than 70% of them seen only once. Sample: CD4+ T cells from PBMCs cultured with HCoV-229E spike peptides, taken after COVID-19 vaccination. Receptors originate from a human donor who received a COVID-19 vaccine. CDR3s include the opening cysteine and the closing phenylalanine or tryptophan. A D gene is named only where the DNA matches it firmly. Clone sizes are given selectively: once, few, many, or a class where the clone is expanded.

clone_size j_call d_call v_call cdr3_nt cdr3_aa
NA TRBJ1-2 TRBD1 TRBV6-5 TGTGCCAGCAGTTACTCTTGGACAGGGGGCTATGGCTACACCTTC CASSYSWTGGYGYTF
once TRBJ1-4 NA TRBV3-1/TRBV3-2 TGTGCCAGCAGCCAAGATGTCACAGGGGAAAAACTGTTTTTT CASSQDVTGEKLFF
NA TRBJ1-5 TRBD1 TRBV7-2 TGTGCCAGCAGCCCCCAGACAGGGAGCAATCAGCCCCAGCATTTT CASSPQTGSNQPQHF
NA TRBJ1-6 NA TRBV15 TGTGCCACCGGCGCGAACTATAATTCACCCCTCCACTTT CATGANYNSPLHF
NA TRBJ1-4 TRBD1 TRBV7-9 TGTGCCAGCAGCTCCGGACTCTCGGGACAGGGTGAAAAACTGTTTTTT CASSSGLSGQGEKLFF
few TRBJ1-1 TRBD1 TRBV28 TGTGCCAGCAGACCTATTGACAGGGTAAACACTGAAGCTTTCTTT CASRPIDRVNTEAFF
NA TRBJ1-3 NA TRBV5-6 TGTGCCAGCAGCTTGGAGGTACGGGGGCCCCTCTCTGGAAACACCATATATTTT CASSLEVRGPLSGNTIYF
NA TRBJ2-3 TRBD2 TRBV15 TGTGCCACCAGCAGAGATCGCGGGGGTCCCAGCACAGATACGCAGTATTTT CATSRDRGGPSTDTQYF
NA TRBJ1-1 NA TRBV12-3/TRBV12-4 TGTGCCAGCATTGGTTGGGGTTCTGAAGCTTTCTTT CASIGWGSEAFF
NA TRBJ2-5 NA TRBV7-2 TGTGCCAGCAGCTTAGGTGGCTCAGAGACCCAGTACTTC CASSLGGSETQYF
NA TRBJ1-2 NA TRBV4-3 TGCGCCAGCAGCCTATGGGCCAACTATGGCTACACCTTC CASSLWANYGYTF
few TRBJ2-2 TRBD2 TRBV6-1 TGTGCCAGCAGTGAACGGAGACTAGCGGGGGGGTACACCGGGGAGCTGTTTTTT CASSERRLAGGYTGELFF
NA TRBJ2-5 NA TRBV5-1 TGCGCCAGCAGCTTGGAAACAGGTCAAGAGACCCAGTACTTC CASSLETGQETQYF
NA TRBJ1-2 NA TRBV9 TGTGCCAGCAGCGTAACCCAGGTGAACTATGGCTACACCTTC CASSVTQVNYGYTF
once TRBJ1-1 TRBD1 TRBV30 TGTGCCTGGAGTGCCGGACAGGGCTTTGAAGCTTTCTTT CAWSAGQGFEAFF
few TRBJ2-2 NA TRBV11-2 TGTGCCAGCAGCCCAGGACTGGACGGGGAGCTGTTTTTT CASSPGLDGELFF
NA TRBJ1-4 TRBD1 TRBV28 TGTGCCAGCAGTTCCAGGGACAGGGGTAATGAAAAACTGTTTTTT CASSSRDRGNEKLFF
NA TRBJ2-3 TRBD1 TRBV9 TGTGCCAGCAGCGTAGATACAGGGGGCGGCACAGATACGCAGTATTTT CASSVDTGGGTDTQYF
NA TRBJ2-2 NA TRBV6-5 TGTGCTACACGGAAAGGGAAGGTTACCGGGGAGCTGTTTTTT CATRKGKVTGELFF
NA TRBJ1-4 NA TRBV5-4 TGTGCCAGCAGCTTCGGGGCAGGGGACGAAAAACTGTTTTTT CASSFGAGDEKLFF
few TRBJ2-5 TRBD2 TRBV5-1 TGCGCCAGCAGCTTCGTAGCGGGGGAAGAGACCCAGTACTTC CASSFVAGEETQYF
few TRBJ2-1 TRBD2 TRBV5-5 TGTGCCAGCAGCTCGGGACTAGCGGGGGCGGAGGAGCAGTTCTTC CASSSGLAGAEEQFF
NA TRBJ1-2 TRBD1 TRBV5-5 TGTGCCAGCAGCCCGGACAGGAACTATGGCTACACCTTC CASSPDRNYGYTF
NA TRBJ1-5 NA TRBV2 TGTGCCAGCAGTGGGGGGGCACCCTCAGGGCCCCAGCATTTT CASSGGAPSGPQHF
few TRBJ1-1 NA TRBV7-2 TGTGCCAGCAGCTTTGAAACCCGGGGAGCCATGAACACTGAAGCTTTCTTT CASSFETRGAMNTEAFF
few TRBJ2-1 TRBD2 TRBV5-1 TGCGCCAGCAGCTTGGAAGGCGCTAGCGGGGTTTTGAATGAGCAGTTCTTC CASSLEGASGVLNEQFF
once TRBJ2-5 TRBD1 TRBV24-1 TGTGCCACCAGTGATCCTCGACAGGGGGCGAGAGAGACCCAGTACTTC CATSDPRQGARETQYF
NA TRBJ2-1 NA TRBV7-9 TGTGCCAGCAGCTTAGAAGGCCCCTGCTCCTACAATGAGCAGTTCTTC CASSLEGPCSYNEQFF
NA TRBJ1-5 NA TRBV24-1 TGTGCCACCAGTGATTTGCACGGGACCGTCGTCTTTAGCAATCAGCCCCAGCATTTT CATSDLHGTVVFSNQPQHF
NA TRBJ2-1 NA TRBV3-1/TRBV3-2 TGTGCCAGCAGCCAAGTTGGTAATGAGCAGTTCTTC CASSQVGNEQFF
NA TRBJ2-4 TRBD1 TRBV24-1 TGTGCCACCAGTGATTTGGAGGGGGCCATTCAGTACTTC CATSDLEGAIQYF
NA TRBJ1-5 NA TRBV5-6 TGTGCCAGCAGCTTGCGCAGGAGCGGCAATCAGCCCCAGCATTTT CASSLRRSGNQPQHF
NA TRBJ1-6 TRBD1 TRBV10-1 TGCGCCCGACGGACAGGGGGCTTTCCTTCACCCCTCCACTTT CARRTGGFPSPLHF
NA TRBJ2-2 NA TRBV25-1 TGTGCCAGCAGTGAACATACAGGGTGGGACACCGGGGAGCTGTTTTTT CASSEHTGWDTGELFF
NA TRBJ2-2 NA TRBV6-5 TGTGCCAGCAGTTACGAGATGATCGGAGGGGAGCTGTTTTTT CASSYEMIGGELFF